The next 6 T cell receptor beta chains were all read from a single sample in a study of blood T cells in healthy people across ages. A second PCR, run for roughly 6 to 11 cycles, used a sample-barcoded 5' primer plus a J-beta primer mix. MiXCR, run by TCRdb on the 5' RACE reads, gives a single entry per CDR3 protein. The sample comprises about 640,000 distinct CDR3 sequences, roughly 58% of which are singletons, and around 37% rests with the top ten. Sequencing used blood. The receptors were gathered from a man in his fifties or sixties in good health.

In the case of this clonotype: Germline and junction disagree at one end, which may indicate a read error. This sequence joins TRBV5-1 and TRBJ2-3; TRBD2 agrees at 11 bases. The CDR3 is 15 amino acids. Germline CDR1 reads SGHRS; CDR2 reads YFSETQ. The CDR3 nucleotides read TGCGCCAGCAGCTTGACTAGCGGGAGCACAGATACGCGGTATTTT. This encodes CASSLTSGSTDTRYF.

This clonotype appeared a few times. The chain joins TRBV27 to TRBJ2-7; D is unresolved. The CDR3 has 10 residues. V was shortened by 9 bases and J by 3 bases, with 6 bases between the two germline ends. CDR1 and CDR2 from the germline V gene are MNHEY and SMNVEV (reference sequence). CDR3 in amino acids: CASGRYEQYF. DNA for the CDR3: TGTGCCAGTGGGCGCTACGAGCAGTACTTC.

On this clonotype: One end of the junction is discordant with germline, which a read error may explain. The CDR3 DNA reads TGCAGTGTTGGTATACGAAGGGAAAAACTGTTTTTT. It is translated as CSVGIRREKLFF. V gene TRBV29-1 combines with J gene TRBJ1-4; D uncertain. The CDR3 loop spans 12 amino acids. Germline CDR1 is SQVTM and CDR2 is ANQGSEA.

The J gene is TRBJ1-2, the V gene TRBV11-2, with a possible D match to TRBD1 (6 bases). Trimming removed 5 bases at V and 2 bases at J, with 18 bases between. CDR1 is SGHAT and CDR2 is FQNNGV in the germline V gene. The CDR3 has 16 amino acids. The DNA for the CDR3 is TGTGCCAGCAGCCCGGGGGCAGGGAATACCAACTATGGCTACACCTTC. Residues: CASSPGAGNTNYGYTF.

The chain couples TRBV3-1 to TRBJ1-1; D ambiguous. V was pared by 1 base and J by 0 bases, with 6 bases between. This CDR3 has 14 residues. Germline lookup yields CDR1 LGHDT and CDR2 YNNKEL (reference sequence). This CDR3 reads CASSQVPMNTEAFF. The CDR3 DNA reads TGTGCCAGCAGCCAAGTTCCCATGAACACTGAAGCTTTCTTT.

This chain links TRBV3-1 with TRBJ2-1; 8 bases agree with TRBD2. CDR1 and CDR2 from the germline V gene are LGHDT and YNNKEL (reference sequence). Germline trimming cut 4 bases from V and 5 bases from J; bases unmatched to any gene: 7. CDR3 length: 15 residues. This chain's CDR3 is CASSPPRGANNEQFF. The CDR3 DNA is TGTGCCAGCAGCCCTCCGCGGGGGGCTAACAATGAGCAGTTCTTC.